The 22 T cell receptor beta chains presented below share a single source sample, sequenced in a study of blood T cell repertoires in COVID-19. Some clones are missing from TCRdb's copy, which holds only in-frame ones; the method was immunoSEQ multiplex PCR. This sample has about 300,000 clones, with approximately 89% found just once. What was sequenced was PBMCs or T cells enriched from blood (not recorded which). These receptors all stem from a woman in her fifties or sixties who had been exposed to COVID-19.

This chain links TRBV19 with TRBJ1-5, with D possibly being TRBD1 (6 bases). The CDR3 is 17 residues long. Germline values: CDR1 LNHDA, CDR2 SQIVND (reference sequence). V lost 9 bases to trimming and J lost 0 bases, with 21 bases between them. The CDR3 DNA sequence: TGTGCCAGCGACGGGGACACCGTACGATATAGCAATCAGCCCCAGCATTTT. Translation gives CASDGDTVRYSNQPQHF. Using reference TRBV19 and TRBJ1-5 for the parts outside the CDR3, the full variable domain is DGGITQSPKYLFRKEGQNVTLSCEQNLNHDAMYWYRQDPGQGLRLIYYSQIVNDFQKGDIAEGYSVSREKKESFPLTVTSAQKNPTAFYLCASDGDTVRYSNQPQHFGDGTRLSIL.

The chain recombines TRBV2 with TRBJ2-5; TRBD1 aligns across 9 bases. Germline CDR1 is SNHLY and CDR2 is FYNNEI. V was pared by 5 bases and J by 4 bases, with 11 bases of the junction left unmatched. The CDR3 has 16 residues. CDR3 nucleotides: TGTGCCAGCAGTTCTACAGGGGGCAGAGGGGGAGAGACCCAGTACTTC. Translating it yields CASSSTGGRGGETQYF.

The gene calls are TRBV30 and TRBJ2-1; TRBD1 is a possible D gene (5 bases). CDR3 size: 12 residues. CDR1 GTSNPN and CDR2 SVGIG come from the germline V gene (reference sequence). The germline V and J ends were trimmed by 7 bases and 7 bases, with 14 bases remaining between them. The CDR3 DNA is TGTGCCTACACGGGCTCAGGGAATGAGCAGTTCTTC. The encoded protein is CAYTGSGNEQFF.

The sample holds one count of this clone. This chain links TRBV28 with TRBJ1-6; weak D call: TRBD1 (5 bases). Trimming removed 3 bases from V and 9 bases from J, with 9 bases in between. The CDR3 consists of 13 residues. Per the germline V gene, CDR1 is MDHEN and CDR2 is SYDVKM. CDR3 DNA sequence: TGTGCCAGCAGTTTCAGGGCCCCTTCACCCCTCCACTTT. It translates to CASSFRAPSPLHF.

The V call is TRBV2, the J call TRBJ1-2; TRBD1 aligns across 9 bases. The germline V gene encodes CDR1 SNHLY and CDR2 FYNNEI. Trimming removed 5 bases from V and 0 bases from J; junction bases left unmatched: 4. CDR3 length: 15 residues. In nucleotides, the CDR3 is TGTGCCAGCAGTATTAGACAGGGGGCTAACTATGGCTACACCTTC. Protein sequence: CASSIRQGANYGYTF.

The chain has TRBV2 and TRBJ2-6; 8 bases are a match to TRBD1. In germline, CDR1 is SNHLY, CDR2 FYNNEI. J lost 2 bases, V lost 6 bases, and 9 bases had no gene match. The CDR3 loop spans 17 amino acids. The chain's CDR3 is CASSSQGARAGANVLTF. CDR3 DNA sequence: TGTGCCAGCAGCTCCCAGGGGGCGCGAGCTGGGGCCAACGTCCTGACTTTC.

This chain joins TRBV29-1 and TRBJ1-1; D is uncertain. V lost 5 bases and J lost 4, with 11 bases in between. CDR1 is SQVTM, CDR2 ANQGSEA, per germline. This CDR3 region has 12 residues. CDR3: CSVRSVGTEAFF. As DNA, the CDR3 is TGCAGCGTTCGGAGCGTAGGCACTGAAGCTTTCTTT.

The chain's CDR3 is CATSDLDYYTF. In DNA, the CDR3 is TGTGCCACCAGTGATTTGGACTACTACACCTTC. V and J are TRBV24-1 and TRBJ1-2; D unresolved. Germline V lookup: CDR1 KGHDR, CDR2 SFDVKD. The CDR3 consists of 11 residues. Trimming removed 0 bases from V and 10 bases from J, with 5 bases in between.

The chain employs TRBV6-5 and TRBJ1-1, with D perhaps matching TRBD1 (5 bases). CDR3 length: 14 residues. Trimming pared 5 bases from V and 0 bases from J, leaving 10 bases between. The germline gives CDR1 MNHEY, CDR2 SVGAGI. DNA of the CDR3: TGTGCCAGCAGTAAGGGGAAGATGAACACTGAAGCTTTCTTT. Translating gives CASSKGKMNTEAFF.

The rearrangement links TRBV3-1 (or the pseudogene TRBV3-2) to TRBJ1-6; 8 bases are shared with TRBD1. The CDR3 runs to 16 residues. With V trimmed by 1 base and J by 11 bases, 10 bases remained unmatched. Germline V CDR1 and CDR2: LGHDT, YNNKEL (reference sequence). As DNA, the CDR3 is TGTGCCAGCAGCCAAGCAGCGGTACAGGGGGTAGCACCCCTCCACTTT. It translates to CASSQAAVQGVAPLHF.

This sequence joins TRBV19 and TRBJ1-2, with D tentatively TRBD1 (5 bases). CDR3 length: 13 amino acids. V was pared by 0 bases and J by 6 bases, with 8 bases between. Looked up from germline, CDR1 is LNHDA and CDR2 is SQIVND (reference sequence). CDR3 coding DNA: TGTGCCAGTAGTATAGAGGGGCTGGATGGCTACACCTTC. This gives the protein CASSIEGLDGYTF.

The V gene is TRBV27, the J gene TRBJ1-4; 10 bases are shared with TRBD1. Germline V gene sequence: CDR1 MNHEY, CDR2 SMNVEV (reference sequence). The CDR3 loop spans 14 amino acids. V lost 6 bases, J lost 7 bases, and 5 bases stayed unmatched. CDR3 sequence reads: CASSLTGGGEKLFF. The CDR3 coding sequence is TGTGCCAGCAGCCTGACAGGGGGCGGTGAAAAACTGTTTTTT.

Here the CDR3 DNA reads TGTGCCAGTAGTACGGGGACAGGGCTCAATCAGCCCCAGCATTTT. Protein product: CASSTGTGLNQPQHF. The chain recombines TRBV19 with TRBJ1-5, with 9 nucleotides matching TRBD1. The CDR3 consists of 15 residues. V lost 4 bases to trimming and J lost 3 bases; unmatched junction nucleotides: 4. Looked up from germline, CDR1 is LNHDA and CDR2 is SQIVND (reference sequence).

As DNA, the CDR3 is TGTGCCAGCAGTTCCCCTGGCGGGGGTGAGACCCAGTACTTC. This codes for CASSSPGGGETQYF. This rearrangement joins TRBV28 to TRBJ2-5; 7 nucleotides agree with TRBD2. The CDR3 contains 14 residues. Unmatched junction bases numbered 7, after V lost 4 bases and J lost 5 bases. Germline-derived CDR1 and CDR2 are MDHEN and SYDVKM.

This chain's CDR3 is CASSLPTGGFSYEQYF. CDR3 DNA: TGTGCCAGCAGCCTCCCGACTGGTGGTTTCTCCTACGAGCAGTACTTC. The chain links TRBV11-2 to TRBJ2-7; D gene unclear. V was clipped by 5 bases and J by 0 bases, with 17 bases between them. CDR1 and CDR2 (germline): SGHAT, FQNNGV. This CDR3 is 16 amino acids long.

With regard to this clone: Its ends do not fully match the called genes, so a read error is possible. This chain connects TRBV5-5 to TRBJ2-7, with D possibly called TRBD1 or TRBD2 (5 bases each). Per germline, CDR1 SGHKS and CDR2 YYEKEE (reference sequence). CDR3 size: 14 residues. The CDR3 bases are TGTGCCAGCAGATTGGGGACGGACTTTTACGAGCAGTACTTC. It is translated as CASRLGTDFYEQYF.

The chain employs TRBV18 and TRBJ2-7, with 7 bases lining up with TRBD1. The CDR3 covers 15 residues. The J segment lost 0 bases and the V segment lost 3 bases, leaving 5 bases of the junction unmatched. Looked up from germline, CDR1 is KGHSH and CDR2 is LQKENI. The CDR3 region has the DNA TGTGCCAGCTCACCCGGGACAGTCCTCTCCTACGAGCAGTACTTC. Protein product: CASSPGTVLSYEQYF.

V gene TRBV5-1 combines with J gene TRBJ2-2; TRBD2 matches 11 bases. The ends lost 4 bases at V and 6 bases at J; junction bases unmatched: 5. The CDR3 has 15 residues. Germline V gene sequence: CDR1 SGHRS, CDR2 YFSETQ. This chain's CDR3 is CASSLGLAGPGELFF. The CDR3, as DNA: TGCGCCAGCAGCCTAGGACTAGCGGGTCCCGGGGAGCTGTTTTTT.

V and J are TRBV5-1 and TRBJ2-2; 8 nucleotides agree with TRBD1. Unmatched junction bases numbered 14, after V lost 4 bases and J lost 6 bases. Per the germline V gene, CDR1 is SGHRS and CDR2 is YFSETQ. CDR3 length: 17 amino acids. CDR3 in amino acids: CASSPDGQGNYPGELFF. The CDR3 DNA follows: TGCGCCAGCAGCCCGGACGGACAGGGAAATTATCCCGGGGAGCTGTTTTTT.

The rearrangement joins TRBV2 to TRBJ1-6; 8 nucleotides align to TRBD1. The germline V gene has CDR1 SNHLY and CDR2 FYNNEI. J lost 7 bases, V lost 9 bases, and 5 bases had no gene match. The CDR3 spans 13 residues. The CDR3 DNA reads as TGTGCCAGGTGGGACAGGAAAAATTCACCCCTCCACTTT. Translated: CARWDRKNSPLHF.

The rearrangement links TRBV3-1 (or the pseudogene TRBV3-2) to TRBJ1-5; maybe TRBD1 (6 bases). Germline V gives CDR1 LGHDT, CDR2 YNNKEL (reference sequence). V shed 3 bases and J shed 2 bases, with 11 bases lying between them. The CDR3 spans 15 residues. Here the CDR3 DNA reads TGTGCCAGCAGCCACTCGGACAGAGGCAATCAGCCCCAGCATTTT. Encoded protein: CASSHSDRGNQPQHF.

This chain connects TRBV3-1 (or the pseudogene TRBV3-2) to TRBJ2-3; a possible D gene is TRBD1 (7 bases). The germline CDR1 and CDR2 sequences are LGHDT and YNNKEL (reference sequence). There are 16 residues in the CDR3. V lost 4 bases, J lost 3 bases, and 17 bases lay in between. In DNA form, the CDR3 reads TGTGCCAGCAGCCGAGGAGGGGGCAGGGGAACAGATACGCAGTATTTT. Translation gives CASSRGGGRGTDTQYF.